This T cell receptor beta chain was observed in a study of yellow fever vaccine responses in identical twins. TCRdb used MiXCR to reprocess the RT-PCR reads, holding one entry per CDR3 protein. The sample carries 5,700 or so distinct CDR3 sequences, more than 80% recorded once. The CDR3 consists of 14 residues. V was trimmed by 1 base and J by 4 bases, leaving 8 bases between them. Germline V gene lookup returns CDR1 LGHNT and CDR2 FRNRAP. Overall study results and limits: Twins' vaccine T cell responses were reported to seem partly convergent and partly personalized.

Concerning this clonotype itself: Its antigen is as yet unknown.

The receptor's source is a woman younger than 30 who received the yellow fever vaccine. The sequencing here drew on T cells from blood (PBMCs), unsorted or a sorted subset (not recorded which), taken before or after yellow fever vaccination (not recorded which). This chain links TRBV12-5 with TRBJ2-1, with D maybe TRBD2 (5 bases). The CDR3 loop reads CASGLGESYNEQFF. The CDR3 DNA reads TGTGCTAGTGGTTTGGGGGAGTCGTACAATGAGCAGTTCTTC.